Each of the 32 T cell receptor beta chains below was sequenced from the same sample in a study of T cell repertoires in cytomegalovirus infection. Each CDR3 protein gets one entry after TCRdb re-called the reads with MiXCR. The sample consists of approximately 180,000 distinct CDR3 sequences, about 20% of them appearing once. What was sequenced was PBMCs. The receptors were sampled from a human donor in good health (CMV status not recorded). Some clones in this sample may be carry-over from other donors' samples.

This rearrangement joins TRBV5-4 to TRBJ2-5, with D possibly being TRBD1 or TRBD2 (5 bases each). This CDR3 contains 15 residues. Germline CDR1 reads SGHNT; CDR2 reads YYREEE (reference sequence). Between the trimmed V and J ends, which lost 2 bases and 7 bases, there was a span of 18 bases. For the CDR3, the DNA is TGTGCCAGCAGCTTACCCGGGGCGAGCAGTTCGACCCAGTACTTC. This gives the protein CASSLPGASSSTQYF. Full variable domain (missing parts from reference TRBV5-4 and TRBJ2-5): ETGVTQSPTHLIKTRGQQVTLRCSSQSGHNTVSWYQQALGQGPQFIFQYYREEENGRGNFPPRFSGLQFPNYSSELNVNALELDDSALYLCASSLPGASSSTQYFGPGTRLLVL.

This clonotype has a handful of counts. The chain recombines TRBV12-3 or TRBV12-4 with TRBJ1-2; D gene uncertain. V lost 0 bases to trimming and J lost 12 bases, with 11 bases between them. CDR3 size: 12 residues. In DNA, the CDR3 is TGTGCCAGCAGTTTAGCGTTCGGCTTAAACACCTTC. Translating gives CASSLAFGLNTF.

This sequence joins TRBV29-1 and TRBJ2-5, with TRBD1 matching over 11 bases. The germline CDR1 and CDR2 sequences are SQVTM and ANQGSEA. This CDR3 comprises 13 residues. V shed 3 bases, J shed 5 bases, and the junction held 2 bases outside the gene matches. CDR3 residues: CSVDWTGGETQYF. The DNA of the CDR3 is TGCAGCGTTGACTGGACAGGGGGCGAGACCCAGTACTTC.

This rearrangement joins TRBV7-9 to TRBJ1-2; tentatively, D is TRBD1 (5 bases). The CDR3 sequence is 14 residues long. V was trimmed by 5 bases and J by 0 bases, leaving 10 bases between them. Germline CDR1 reads SEHNR; CDR2 reads FQNEAQ (reference sequence). The chain's CDR3 is CASSPGRSNYGYTF. DNA of the CDR3: TGTGCCAGCAGCCCGGGACGATCTAACTATGGCTACACCTTC.

In this sample, this clonotype turned up many times. The genes are TRBV12-3 or TRBV12-4 and TRBJ1-5, with D perhaps TRBD1 (5 bases). Trimming stripped 3 bases from V and 9 bases from J, with 18 bases between. This CDR3 is 15 amino acids long. The CDR3 region has the DNA TGTGCCAGCAGTTTTATCTCCCGGGGGTTTGGGCCCCAGCATTTT. Protein: CASSFISRGFGPQHF.

V gene TRBV12-3 or TRBV12-4 combines with J gene TRBJ2-1; TRBD1 is a possible D gene (5 bases). Trimming took off 6 bases at V and 7 bases at J, with 13 bases between the two ends. This CDR3 has 13 amino acids. Here the CDR3 DNA reads TGTGCCAGCAGCAATAGTCAGGGTAATGAGCAGTTCTTC. Translated: CASSNSQGNEQFF.

This clonotype was counted many times. This chain connects TRBV6-2 or TRBV6-3 to TRBJ2-5; unclear D gene. The CDR3 is 12 amino acids. V dropped 5 bases and J dropped 1 base, with 5 bases sitting between them. In germline, CDR1 is MNHEY, CDR2 SVGEGT. Here the CDR3 reads CASSAFQETQYF. CDR3 in DNA: TGTGCCAGCAGTGCATTCCAAGAGACCCAGTACTTC.

Only a few counts were recorded for this clonotype. This chain uses TRBV5-1 with TRBJ1-2, with D perhaps matching TRBD1 (6 bases). In germline, CDR1 is SGHRS, CDR2 YFSETQ. The CDR3 length is 15 residues. Trimming stripped 0 bases from V and 4 bases from J, with 13 bases between. The CDR3 reads CASSLEPGQAYGYTF. The CDR3 region has the DNA TGCGCCAGCAGCTTGGAGCCGGGACAAGCCTATGGCTACACCTTC.

The chain combines TRBV10-3 with TRBJ1-2, with D unresolved. The germline gives CDR1 ENHRY, CDR2 SYGVKD. V was trimmed by 2 bases and J by 2 bases, leaving 9 bases between them. The CDR3 has 14 amino acids. CDR3 in DNA: TGTGCCATCAGTGAGGATACCGGGAACTATGGCTACACCTTC. It yields the protein CAISEDTGNYGYTF.

This clonotype was seen at least ten times. CDR3 loop: CASSLGTGGFGYTF. The CDR3 DNA reads as TGTGCCAGCAGCTTAGGGACAGGGGGCTTCGGCTACACCTTC. The chain is built from TRBV7-8 and TRBJ1-2, with 11 positions matching TRBD1. CDR3 length: 14 amino acids. Losses at the gene ends were 1 base for V and 8 bases for J; bases not matched to a gene: 3. Germline CDR1 reads SGHVS; CDR2 reads FQNEAQ.

This clonotype was seen repeatedly, ten times or more. The chain employs TRBV7-2 and TRBJ1-2, with 10 bases fitting TRBD1. Germline loops: CDR1 SGHTA, CDR2 FQGNSA. The V segment lost 1 base and the J segment 5 bases; nucleotides outside the gene matches: 4. This CDR3 comprises 15 residues. The CDR3 DNA is TGTGCCAGCAGCTTAGTCCCGGGACAGGGGTATGGCTACACCTTC. Translating gives CASSLVPGQGYGYTF. The full variable domain, its missing parts supplied by reference TRBV7-2 and TRBJ1-2, is GAGVSQSPSNKVTEKGKDVELRCDPISGHTALYWYRQSLGQGLEFLIYFQGNSAPDKSGLPSDRFSAERTGGSVSTLTIQRTQQEDSAVYLCASSLVPGQGYGYTFGSGTRLTVV.

DNA for the CDR3: TGTGCCAGCAGTTTCTGCAGGAGGGGCTACACCTTC. Translating gives CASSFCRRGYTF. The chain carries TRBV12-3 or TRBV12-4 and TRBJ1-2; D unresolved. CDR3 length equals 12 residues. Trimming removed 3 bases at V and 8 bases at J, with 10 bases between.

This chain uses TRBV20-1 with TRBJ1-2, with D hard to call. The CDR3 extends over 12 amino acids. The V gene's germline CDR1 is DFQATT and CDR2 SNEGSKA (reference sequence). V was pared by 4 bases and J by 5 bases, with 11 bases between. The CDR3 nucleotides read TGCAGTGCTAACCCCCAGCAATATGGCTACACCTTC. This codes for CSANPQQYGYTF.

This clonotype was picked up a small number of times. This chain joins TRBV28 and TRBJ2-7; possible D gene TRBD1, 5 bases. In germline, CDR1 is MDHEN, CDR2 SYDVKM. Trimming removed 7 bases at V and 4 bases at J, with 11 bases between. This CDR3 is 12 amino acids long. The CDR3 loop reads CASMQGTYEQYF. CDR3 DNA sequence: TGTGCCAGCATGCAGGGTACTTACGAGCAGTACTTC.

At least ten counts were recorded for this clonotype. V gene TRBV4-2 combines with J gene TRBJ2-1; 14 bases fit TRBD2. Germline V CDR1 and CDR2: LGHNA, YNFKEQ. The CDR3 length is 15 residues. V was pared by 4 bases and J by 6 bases, with 2 bases of the junction left unmatched. This chain's CDR3 is CASSRGLAGANEQFF. The CDR3 nucleotides read TGTGCCAGCAGCCGGGGACTAGCGGGGGCCAATGAGCAGTTCTTC.

This clonotype was found many times. The CDR3 coding sequence is TGTGCCAGCAGCTTTTTAGCGGGACCCTACAATGAGCAGTTCTTC. Amino acid sequence: CASSFLAGPYNEQFF. The chain combines TRBV7-8 with TRBJ2-1; 8 bases match TRBD2. Looked up from germline, CDR1 is SGHVS and CDR2 is FQNEAQ. CDR3 length: 15 residues. V was pared by 3 bases and J by 2 bases, with 3 bases of the junction left unmatched.

This clonotype has a count of ten or more. The chain couples TRBV7-2 to TRBJ2-1; D ambiguous. Deletions cut 1 base from V and 2 bases from J, with 9 bases between. From germline, CDR1 is SGHTA and CDR2 FQGNSA. The CDR3 has 15 amino acids. The CDR3 here is CASSLESGPYNEQFF. The CDR3 DNA follows: TGTGCCAGCAGCTTAGAGTCCGGCCCCTACAATGAGCAGTTCTTC. The whole variable domain, remainder taken from reference TRBV7-2 and TRBJ2-1, is GAGVSQSPSNKVTEKGKDVELRCDPISGHTALYWYRQSLGQGLEFLIYFQGNSAPDKSGLPSDRFSAERTGGSVSTLTIQRTQQEDSAVYLCASSLESGPYNEQFFGPGTRLTVL.

This clonotype was observed a handful of times. V gene TRBV5-1 combines with J gene TRBJ1-1; the D gene is possibly TRBD1 (5 bases). V was cut by 4 bases and J by 0 bases, with 10 bases left in between. Per germline, CDR1 SGHRS and CDR2 YFSETQ. The CDR3 spans 14 residues. In DNA, the CDR3 is TGCGCCAGCAGCGCAGGGTCCTTGAACACTGAAGCTTTCTTT. This gives the protein CASSAGSLNTEAFF.

This clonotype was counted many times. This rearrangement joins TRBV7-3 to TRBJ1-1; unclear D gene. V lost 5 bases to trimming and J lost 4 bases, with 14 bases between them. This CDR3 is 14 amino acids long. Germline V gives CDR1 SGHTA, CDR2 FQGTGA. DNA for the CDR3: TGTGCCAGCAGCCCCGGTATTAAGGGCACTGAAGCTTTCTTT. Protein sequence: CASSPGIKGTEAFF.

The table lists this clonotype with many counts. This sequence joins TRBV12-3 or TRBV12-4 and TRBJ2-3; D assignment may be TRBD1 or TRBD2 (5 bases each). Trimming left V 3 bases short and J 1 base short, with 20 bases between. This CDR3 is 18 amino acids long. CDR3 region: CASSFPGIGAHGTDTQYF. The CDR3 DNA follows: TGTGCCAGCAGTTTCCCGGGGATAGGGGCCCACGGCACAGATACGCAGTATTTT.

The sample holds a few counts of this clonotype. The CDR3 DNA reads TGCAGTGCTAGAGATGCACGGGGGCTGGGCACTGAAGCTTTCTTT. It codes for CSARDARGLGTEAFF. The rearrangement links TRBV20-1 to TRBJ1-1; TRBD1 might be the D (6 bases). This CDR3 comprises 15 residues. V lost 0 bases and J lost 4, with 15 bases in between. Per germline, CDR1 DFQATT and CDR2 SNEGSKA (reference sequence).

This clonotype has at least ten counts. The chain links TRBV7-2 to TRBJ1-1, with TRBD1 matching 9 bases. The CDR3 runs to 14 residues. The V gene end was trimmed by 5 bases and the J gene end by 3 bases; junction bases not matched to a gene: 4. Germline V gene lookup returns CDR1 SGHTA and CDR2 FQGNSA. The CDR3 reads CASSRQGGYTEAFF. The CDR3 nucleotides read TGTGCCAGCAGCAGACAGGGGGGTTACACTGAAGCTTTCTTT. Full variable domain (rest looked up from reference TRBV7-2 and TRBJ1-1): GAGVSQSPSNKVTEKGKDVELRCDPISGHTALYWYRQSLGQGLEFLIYFQGNSAPDKSGLPSDRFSAERTGGSVSTLTIQRTQQEDSAVYLCASSRQGGYTEAFFGQGTRLTVV.

The chain has TRBV12-3 or TRBV12-4 and TRBJ1-5; TRBD1 might be the D (6 bases). The V end lost 3 bases, the J end lost 7 bases, and 13 bases lay between the germline ends. The CDR3 extends over 14 amino acids. CDR3 protein: CASSFSGARQPQHF. The CDR3 DNA reads TGTGCCAGCAGTTTTTCAGGGGCGAGGCAGCCCCAGCATTTT.

This clonotype appeared many times. The chain couples TRBV7-9 to TRBJ1-4; 10 bases line up with TRBD1. The CDR3 has 14 amino acids. Germline assignment: CDR1 SEHNR and CDR2 FQNEAQ (reference sequence). The V segment lost 5 bases and the J segment 5 bases; nucleotides outside the gene matches: 2. CDR3 loop: CASSPGQGNEKLFF. The CDR3 DNA reads as TGTGCCAGCAGCCCGGGACAGGGGAATGAAAAACTGTTTTTT. The entire variable domain, with the rest obtained from reference TRBV7-9 and TRBJ1-4, is as follows: DTGVSQNPRHKITKRGQNVTFRCDPISEHNRLYWYRQTLGQGPEFLTYFQNEAQLEKSRLLSDRFSAERPKGSFSTLEIQRTEQGDSAMYLCASSPGQGNEKLFFGSGTQLSVL.

This clonotype was detected ten times or more. CDR3 nucleotides: TGTGCCAGCAGCGCCGGAACTAGCAATCAGCCCCAGCATTTT. Protein sequence: CASSAGTSNQPQHF. The V and J genes are TRBV7-9 and TRBJ1-5; the D is unclear. This CDR3 has 14 amino acids. V lost 5 bases and J 0 bases, leaving 8 bases between the germline ends. The germline CDR1 and CDR2 sequences are SEHNR and FQNEAQ (reference sequence).

This clonotype was detected many times. This chain links TRBV7-2 with TRBJ2-7; D remains ambiguous. The ends were cut back, 1 base at V and 2 bases at J, with 9 bases in the middle. CDR3 length equals 14 residues. Germline CDR1 is SGHTA and CDR2 is FQGNSA. The chain's CDR3 is CASSLVGRPYEQYF. CDR3 DNA sequence: TGTGCCAGCAGCTTAGTAGGCCGTCCCTACGAGCAGTACTTC.

This CDR3 is CASSAGTGVSGELFF. The CDR3 DNA is TGTGCCAGCAGCGCGGGGACAGGGGTATCCGGGGAGCTGTTTTTT. The gene calls are TRBV7-9 and TRBJ2-2, with 10 bases identical to TRBD1. Germline loops: CDR1 SEHNR, CDR2 FQNEAQ (reference sequence). V was pared by 5 bases and J by 6 bases, with 6 bases of the junction left unmatched. The CDR3 contains 15 residues.

The chain joins TRBV19 to TRBJ1-5; unclear D gene. Germline values: CDR1 LNHDA, CDR2 SQIVND (reference sequence). Trimming removed 2 bases from V and 4 bases from J, with 6 bases in between. CDR3 length: 13 amino acids. CDR3 sequence reads: CASSISGNQPQHF. CDR3 coding DNA: TGTGCCAGTAGTATATCTGGGAATCAGCCCCAGCATTTT.

This clonotype was observed a few times. The CDR3 DNA reads as TGTGCCAGCAGCACGGTCCAGGGTCCAGAGACCCAGTACTTC. This sequence encodes CASSTVQGPETQYF. The chain carries TRBV12-3 or TRBV12-4 and TRBJ2-5; maybe TRBD1 (5 bases). The germline V and J ends were trimmed by 6 bases and 4 bases, with 15 bases remaining between them. There are 14 residues in the CDR3.

The chain combines TRBV10-3 with TRBJ1-2; TRBD1 matches at 7 bases. The CDR3 has 14 amino acids. Germline lookup yields CDR1 ENHRY and CDR2 SYGVKD. Losses at the gene ends were 6 bases for V and 4 bases for J; bases not matched to a gene: 8. CDR3 nucleotides: TGTGCCATCAGCCCCAGGGGGACCAGCTATGGCTACACCTTC. Translated, it gives CAISPRGTSYGYTF.

The chain joins TRBV15 to TRBJ2-7; perhaps TRBD1 as D (5 bases). Trimming cost V 3 bases and J 12 bases, with 24 bases left between them. Germline CDR1 reads LNHNV; CDR2 reads YYDKDF (reference sequence). The CDR3 has 15 amino acids. The CDR3 spells CATSSAISYTEGVYF. CDR3 nucleotides: TGTGCCACCAGCAGCGCCATTTCATACACAGAAGGGGTGTACTTC.

This clonotype was found many times. The chain joins TRBV29-1 to TRBJ2-3; 9 bases align to TRBD1. CDR3 size: 14 residues. The V segment lost 4 bases and the J segment 5 bases; nucleotides outside the gene matches: 7. Germline V gives CDR1 SQVTM, CDR2 ANQGSEA. The CDR3 coding sequence is TGCAGCGTTGTTCCCGGACAGGGGAGAGATACGCAGTATTTT. This translates into CSVVPGQGRDTQYF.